This T cell receptor (beta chain) comes out of a study of technical replicates of blood from a few donors. This CDR3 contains 15 residues. V dropped 5 bases and J dropped 3 bases, with 16 bases sitting between them. Germline CDR1 reads LNHNV; CDR2 reads YYDKDF (reference sequence). Clones were read by immunoSEQ multiplex PCR, and TCRdb kept only the in-frame ones, dropping some. In the table there are approximately 85,000 clones, approximately 95% of which are singletons. The chain carries TRBV15 and TRBJ1-1, with D maybe TRBD1 (6 bases). Sequencing was carried out using T cells isolated from PBMCs. This TCR was recovered from a human donor in good health. The CDR3 coding sequence is TGTGCCACCAGCGAAAGAAAGGGGGTCGACACTGAAGCTTTCTTT. Its protein is CATSERKGVDTEAFF.